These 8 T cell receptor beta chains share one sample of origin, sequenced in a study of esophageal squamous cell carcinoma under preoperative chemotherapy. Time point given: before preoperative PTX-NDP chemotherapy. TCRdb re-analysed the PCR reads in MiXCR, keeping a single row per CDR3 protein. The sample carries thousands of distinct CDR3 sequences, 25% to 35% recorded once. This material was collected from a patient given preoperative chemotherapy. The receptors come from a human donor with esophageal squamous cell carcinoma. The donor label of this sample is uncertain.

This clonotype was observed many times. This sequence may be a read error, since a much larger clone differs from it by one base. The CDR3 bases are TGTGCCAGCAGGGTTACTATCGGGACCTCCTACAATGAGCAGTTCTTC. This codes for CASRVTIGTSYNEQFF. This rearrangement joins TRBV7-2 to TRBJ2-1; D assignment may be TRBD1 or TRBD2 (5 bases each). V was pared by 6 bases and J by 0 bases, with 15 bases between. Germline V CDR1 and CDR2: SGHTA, FQGNSA. The CDR3 is made up of 16 amino acids.

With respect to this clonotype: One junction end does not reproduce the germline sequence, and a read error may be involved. CDR3 DNA sequence: TGTGCCAGCAGACCTATCCCAGGGGGCAAGTCCTACGAGCAGTTCTTT. Amino acid sequence: CASRPIPGGKSYEQFF. This chain joins TRBV6-2 or TRBV6-3 and TRBJ2-3, with 8 positions matching TRBD1. The germline V gene has CDR1 MNHEY and CDR2 SVGEGT. This CDR3 is 16 amino acids long.

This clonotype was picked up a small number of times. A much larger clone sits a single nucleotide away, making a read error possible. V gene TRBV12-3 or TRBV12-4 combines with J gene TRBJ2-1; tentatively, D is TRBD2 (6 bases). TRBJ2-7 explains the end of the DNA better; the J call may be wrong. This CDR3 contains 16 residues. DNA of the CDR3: TGTGCCAGCAGCCACCAGGTAGCGGCCCTCTACAATGAGCAGTACTTC. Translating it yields CASSHQVAALYNEQYF.

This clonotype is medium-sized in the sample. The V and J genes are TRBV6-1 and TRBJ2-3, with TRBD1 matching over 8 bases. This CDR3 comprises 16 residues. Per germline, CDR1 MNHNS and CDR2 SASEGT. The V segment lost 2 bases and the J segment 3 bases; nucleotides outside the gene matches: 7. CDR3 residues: CASSETGGSVTDTQYF. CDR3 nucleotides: TGTGCCAGCAGTGAAACAGGGGGTAGCGTTACAGATACGCAGTATTTT.

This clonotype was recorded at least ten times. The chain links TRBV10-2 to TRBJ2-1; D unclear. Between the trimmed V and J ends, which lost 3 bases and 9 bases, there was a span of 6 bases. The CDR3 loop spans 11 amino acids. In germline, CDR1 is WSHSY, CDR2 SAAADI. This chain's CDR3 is CASSDRGEQFF. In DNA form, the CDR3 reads TGCGCCAGCAGTGATCGAGGTGAGCAGTTCTTC.

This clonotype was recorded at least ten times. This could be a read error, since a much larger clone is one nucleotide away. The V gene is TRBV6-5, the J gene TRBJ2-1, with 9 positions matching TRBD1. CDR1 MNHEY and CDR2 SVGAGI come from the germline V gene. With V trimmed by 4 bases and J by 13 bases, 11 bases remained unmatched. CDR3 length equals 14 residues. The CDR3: CASSFDRGYETQFF. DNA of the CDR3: TGTGCCAGCAGTTTTGACAGGGGGTATGAGACCCAGTTCTTC.

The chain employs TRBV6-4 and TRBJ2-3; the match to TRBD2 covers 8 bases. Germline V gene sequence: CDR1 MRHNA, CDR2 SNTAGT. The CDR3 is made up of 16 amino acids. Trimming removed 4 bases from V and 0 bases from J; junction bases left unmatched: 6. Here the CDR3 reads CASSAAASGSTDTQYF. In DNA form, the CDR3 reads TGTGCCAGCAGTGCAGCGGCTAGCGGGAGCACAGATACGCAGTATTTT.

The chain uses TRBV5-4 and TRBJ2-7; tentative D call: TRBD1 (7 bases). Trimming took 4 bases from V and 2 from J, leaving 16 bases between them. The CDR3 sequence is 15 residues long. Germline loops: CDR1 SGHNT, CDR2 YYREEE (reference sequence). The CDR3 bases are TGTGCCAGCAGCATCGACAGGGCTAGCGCCTACGAGCAGTACTTC. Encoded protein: CASSIDRASAYEQYF.